What follows are 31 T cell receptor beta chains derived from one specimen sequenced in a study of cytotoxic CD8 clonotypes in ibrutinib-treated CLL. Using immunoSEQ multiplex PCR, the repertoire was profiled, and TCRdb retains in-frame clones only, with some absent. The sample has 250,000 or so clones, around 70% seen once. This material consisted of PBMCs, taken after 24 months of ibrutinib treatment. Source of these receptors: a human donor with chronic lymphocytic leukemia.

This clone was observed a few times. The chain employs TRBV11-2 and TRBJ2-3, with D perhaps matching TRBD2 (6 bases). The CDR3 runs to 15 residues. Germline V gene data show CDR1 as SGHAT and CDR2 as FQNNGV. V lost 3 bases, J lost 0 bases, and 10 bases lay in between. CDR3 region: CASSFGAGSTDTQYF. As DNA, the CDR3 is TGTGCCAGCAGCTTCGGGGCGGGAAGCACAGATACGCAGTATTTT.

This chain connects TRBV10-3 to TRBJ2-1, with unresolved D. The CDR3 spans 15 residues. Germline values: CDR1 ENHRY, CDR2 SYGVKD. The V gene lost 3 bases and the J gene lost 2 bases, with 11 bases spanning the gap. The CDR3 protein is CAISEGDVTYNEQFF. CDR3 nucleotide sequence: TGTGCCATCAGTGAAGGTGACGTCACCTACAATGAGCAGTTCTTC.

The CDR3 loop is CASSSRGSGFDEQFF. The CDR3 coding sequence is TGTGCCAGCAGCTCACGGGGTAGTGGTTTCGATGAGCAGTTCTTC. This chain uses TRBV9 with TRBJ2-1; D may be TRBD2 (5 bases). Germline CDR1 and CDR2: SGDLS and YYNGEE. Trimming stripped 4 bases from V and 8 bases from J, with 19 bases between. The CDR3 spans 15 residues.

J is TRBJ1-3 and V is TRBV28; D gene uncertain. CDR3 size: 16 residues. Germline V gene lookup returns CDR1 MDHEN and CDR2 SYDVKM. Trimming stripped 0 bases from V and 1 base from J, with 10 bases between. CDR3 region: CASSLWLRRSGNTIYF. The CDR3 region has the DNA TGTGCCAGCAGTTTATGGTTAAGGAGGTCTGGAAACACCATATATTTT.

The V call is TRBV2, the J call TRBJ2-2; possible D gene TRBD1, 5 bases. V was clipped by 6 bases and J by 2 bases, with 19 bases between them. CDR1 is SNHLY and CDR2 is FYNNEI in the germline V gene. The CDR3 contains 17 residues. In DNA form, the CDR3 reads TGTGCCAGCAGCCTATATAAGAGCAGGGATAACACCGGGGAGCTGTTTTTT. Translating it yields CASSLYKSRDNTGELFF.

This CDR3 is CATSRDSGSLVRELFF. CDR3 DNA: TGTGCCACCAGCAGAGATAGCGGGAGCCTGGTGAGGGAGCTGTTTTTT. The V call is TRBV15, the J call TRBJ2-2, with TRBD2 identical over 9 bases. The CDR3 consists of 16 residues. Germline assignment: CDR1 LNHNV and CDR2 YYDKDF (reference sequence). V shed 0 bases, J shed 9 bases, and the junction held 8 bases outside the gene matches.

J is TRBJ2-7 and V is TRBV5-1; 9 bases are shared with TRBD1. Losses at the gene ends were 7 bases for V and 6 bases for J; bases not matched to a gene: 17. The germline V gene encodes CDR1 SGHRS and CDR2 YFSETQ. The CDR3 loop spans 16 amino acids. The CDR3 DNA follows: TGCGCCAGCTCTCTTCGATCGGGACAGGGAATGGCCGAGCAGTACTTC. Encoded protein: CASSLRSGQGMAEQYF.

This clone was seen ten or more times. The identical CDR3 is also encoded by other nucleotide sequences in the sample. V and J are TRBV28 and TRBJ2-7; D is uncertain. V was clipped by 3 bases and J by 0 bases, with 6 bases between them. The germline gives CDR1 MDHEN, CDR2 SYDVKM. The CDR3 loop spans 13 amino acids. CDR3 sequence reads: CASSFSSSYEQYF. The CDR3 DNA sequence: TGTGCCAGCAGTTTCTCTAGCTCCTACGAGCAGTACTTC.

CDR3 sequence reads: CASTEGRLGKDTQYF. DNA for the CDR3: TGTGCCAGCACCGAGGGTCGTTTAGGGAAAGATACGCAGTATTTT. This chain connects TRBV27 to TRBJ2-3; D is possibly TRBD2 (5 bases). Germline values: CDR1 MNHEY, CDR2 SMNVEV (reference sequence). CDR3 length: 15 amino acids. The germline V and J ends were trimmed by 7 bases and 5 bases, with 19 bases remaining between them.

The chain joins TRBV2 to TRBJ2-3, with TRBD2 identical over 8 bases. Germline V gene sequence: CDR1 SNHLY, CDR2 FYNNEI. Trimming removed 6 bases from V and 2 bases from J; junction bases left unmatched: 7. The CDR3 is 15 amino acids. The CDR3 reads CASRSTSVVTDTQYF. In nucleotides, the CDR3 is TGTGCCAGCAGATCGACTAGCGTAGTCACAGATACGCAGTATTTT. Supplemented by reference TRBV2 and TRBJ2-3, the full variable domain reads EPEVTQTPSHQVTQMGQEVILRCVPISNHLYFYWYRQILGQKVEFLVSFYNNEISEKSEIFDDQFSVERPDGSNFTLKIRSTKLEDSAMYFCASRSTSVVTDTQYFGPGTRLTVL.

This rearrangement joins TRBV19 to TRBJ2-1, with 11 bases lining up with TRBD2. Losses at the gene ends were 4 bases for V and 9 bases for J; bases not matched to a gene: 8. The CDR3 extends over 15 amino acids. The germline V gene encodes CDR1 LNHDA and CDR2 SQIVND (reference sequence). CDR3 sequence: CASSSSGREAPEQFF. CDR3 nucleotides: TGTGCCAGTAGTAGTAGCGGGAGGGAAGCCCCTGAGCAGTTCTTC.

The rearrangement uses TRBV7-3 and TRBJ2-1; D perhaps matches TRBD1 (6 bases). V lost 2 bases and J 5 bases, leaving 10 bases between the germline ends. Germline CDR1 and CDR2: SGHTA and FQGTGA. This CDR3 has 14 amino acids. The CDR3: CASSLGGGNNEQFF. CDR3 DNA: TGTGCCAGCAGCTTAGGGGGCGGAAACAATGAGCAGTTCTTC.

The chain uses TRBV6-6 and TRBJ2-5; 8 nucleotides match TRBD1. The germline CDR1 and CDR2 sequences are MNHNY and SVGAGI (reference sequence). Losses at the gene ends were 2 bases for V and 3 bases for J; bases not matched to a gene: 2. The CDR3 covers 14 residues. CDR3 amino acids: CASSYGQGKETQYF. The CDR3 nucleotides read TGTGCCAGCAGTTACGGACAGGGAAAAGAGACCCAGTACTTC.

The rearrangement links TRBV2 to TRBJ1-5; no reliable D call. Germline CDR1 is SNHLY and CDR2 is FYNNEI. The V gene lost 4 bases and the J gene lost 5 bases, with 15 bases spanning the gap. This CDR3 is 15 amino acids long. CDR3 DNA: TGTGCCAGCAGTGTTGGGTCCAGCGACCATCAGCCCCAGCATTTT. Translation: CASSVGSSDHQPQHF.

The chain employs TRBV5-1 and TRBJ1-3; 9 bases are shared with TRBD1. The trim removed 4 bases at V and 0 bases at J, leaving 8 bases unmatched. CDR3 length: 17 amino acids. The germline V gene has CDR1 SGHRS and CDR2 YFSETQ. CDR3 in amino acids: CASSTGQGDLSGNTIYF. The CDR3 DNA is TGCGCCAGCAGCACGGGACAGGGCGACCTCTCTGGAAACACCATATATTTT.

The chain joins TRBV19 to TRBJ2-7; either TRBD1 or TRBD2 may supply D (5 bases each). The germline V gene has CDR1 LNHDA and CDR2 SQIVND (reference sequence). The ends were cut back, 0 bases at V and 2 bases at J, with 14 bases in the middle. The CDR3 totals 16 residues. CDR3 DNA: TGTGCCAGTAGTATAGATCATGGGGGAGTGCCCTACGAGCAGTACTTC. Amino acid sequence: CASSIDHGGVPYEQYF.

Points on this clone: Other DNA variants within this sample encode the same CDR3. This rearrangement joins TRBV10-3 to TRBJ2-5, with D possibly being TRBD2 (5 bases). The CDR3 is 11 amino acids. Germline V gives CDR1 ENHRY, CDR2 SYGVKD. Trimming cost V 8 bases and J 5 bases, with 9 bases left between them. The CDR3 DNA follows: TGTGCCATCGGAAGGGAGGAGACCCAGTACTTC. The encoded protein is CAIGREETQYF.

CDR3 DNA: TGTGCCAGCGGACGGGACAGCAAGTGGGAGCAGTACTTC. This translates into CASGRDSKWEQYF. The rearrangement uses TRBV28 and TRBJ2-7; 7 bases match TRBD1. The CDR3 loop spans 13 amino acids. Germline V gene sequence: CDR1 MDHEN, CDR2 SYDVKM. Losses at the gene ends were 8 bases for V and 7 bases for J; bases not matched to a gene: 11.

This rearrangement joins TRBV20-1 to TRBJ2-2; D is unresolved. The CDR3 contains 11 residues. Between the trimmed V and J ends, which lost 3 bases and 4 bases, there was a span of 3 bases. The germline V gene encodes CDR1 DFQATT and CDR2 SNEGSKA (reference sequence). In DNA form, the CDR3 reads TGCAGTGCTAGGATCACCGGGGAGCTGTTTTTT. This codes for CSARITGELFF.

This clone was recorded a few times. The chain uses TRBV4-1 and TRBJ1-2, with D possibly matching TRBD1 (6 bases). The germline CDR1 and CDR2 sequences are MGHRA and YSYEKL. The V end lost 0 bases, the J end lost 3 bases, and 8 bases lay between the germline ends. The CDR3 spans 14 residues. This CDR3 is CASSQDRGDYGYTF. The CDR3 DNA reads TGCGCCAGCAGCCAAGATAGGGGGGACTATGGCTACACCTTC.

This clone came up a few times. V is TRBV28 and J is TRBJ2-3; 7 positions agree with TRBD1. J gave up 2 bases and V 6 bases, and 8 bases lay outside the gene matches. CDR1 MDHEN and CDR2 SYDVKM come from the germline V gene. The CDR3 contains 15 residues. The CDR3 bases are TGTGCCAGCAGGGGTGGACAGGCGATCACAGATACGCAGTATTTT. Protein product: CASRGGQAITDTQYF.

The chain has TRBV15 and TRBJ1-1; 7 bases match TRBD1. CDR1 is LNHNV and CDR2 is YYDKDF in the germline V gene (reference sequence). The CDR3 is made up of 14 amino acids. V trimming: 3 bases; J trimming: 6 bases; junction bases outside the gene matches: 7. The DNA of the CDR3 is TGTGCCACCAGCAGGGAATACAGGGGCCCTGAAGCTTTCTTT. The encoded protein is CATSREYRGPEAFF.

The V call is TRBV4-2, the J call TRBJ2-7; 12 bases are shared with TRBD2. The CDR3 sequence is 15 residues long. CDR1 is LGHNA, CDR2 YNFKEQ, per germline. Trimming removed 3 bases from V and 6 bases from J; junction bases left unmatched: 6. The CDR3 DNA reads as TGTGCCAGCAGCCAGGAGCTGGGACTAGCGGGCGAGCAGTACTTC. Its protein is CASSQELGLAGEQYF.

The CDR3 spells CASSTDRAGYGYTF. CDR3 DNA sequence: TGTGCCAGCAGCACTGACAGGGCCGGCTATGGCTACACCTTC. The V and J genes are TRBV7-8 and TRBJ1-2, with 7 bases identical to TRBD1. The CDR3 length is 14 residues. The germline CDR1 and CDR2 sequences are SGHVS and FQNEAQ. V lost 5 bases to trimming and J lost 4 bases; unmatched junction nucleotides: 7. Together with reference TRBV7-8 and TRBJ1-2, the CDR3 gives the full variable domain: GAGVSQSPRYKVAKRGQDVALRCDPISGHVSLFWYQQALGQGPEFLTYFQNEAQLDKSGLPSDRFFAERPEGSVSTLKIQRTQQEDSAVYLCASSTDRAGYGYTFGSGTRLTVV.

This chain connects TRBV4-1 to TRBJ1-1, with D perhaps TRBD1 (6 bases). Trimming left V 0 bases short and J 4 bases short, with 15 bases between. This CDR3 comprises 16 residues. Per germline, CDR1 MGHRA and CDR2 YSYEKL. CDR3 coding DNA: TGCGCCAGCAGCCAAGAATTGGCAGGGGAGTTCACTGAAGCTTTCTTT. Amino acids: CASSQELAGEFTEAFF.

The V call is TRBV28, the J call TRBJ2-3; D not certain. Trimming cost V 3 bases and J 4 bases, with 8 bases left between them. The CDR3 is made up of 13 amino acids. Germline CDR1 MDHEN, CDR2 SYDVKM. In DNA form, the CDR3 reads TGTGCCAGCAGTTTGGGCGGCCCAGATACGCAGTATTTT. Encoded protein: CASSLGGPDTQYF.

This chain joins TRBV27 and TRBJ2-7; D unclear. CDR3 length: 13 residues. The ends were cut back, 1 base at V and 2 bases at J, with 6 bases in the middle. Germline CDR1 reads MNHEY; CDR2 reads SMNVEV (reference sequence). The CDR3 DNA follows: TGTGCCAGCAGTTTATACAGTACCTACGAGCAGTACTTC. Translation: CASSLYSTYEQYF.

In its sample, this clone was seen a few times. V is TRBV6-1 and J is TRBJ1-5, with TRBD1 as a possible D gene (6 bases). The length of the CDR3 is 15 residues. Looked up from germline, CDR1 is MNHNS and CDR2 is SASEGT. Trimming took off 7 bases at V and 5 bases at J, with 18 bases between the two ends. Written as DNA, the CDR3 is TGTGCCAGCAAATACGACAGGTACCATGATCAGCCCCAGCATTTT. This encodes CASKYDRYHDQPQHF.

This chain uses TRBV27 with TRBJ2-5; the D gene is possibly TRBD2 (6 bases). Deletions cut 6 bases from V and 5 bases from J, with 13 bases between. The CDR3 runs to 13 residues. Germline V gives CDR1 MNHEY, CDR2 SMNVEV (reference sequence). Written as DNA, the CDR3 is TGTGCCAGCAGACAATATGGGGGGGAGACCCAGTACTTC. This encodes CASRQYGGETQYF.

This sequence joins TRBV5-6 and TRBJ1-2; 10 positions agree with TRBD1. This CDR3 spans 14 amino acids. Germline V lookup: CDR1 SGHDT, CDR2 YYEEEE. J was trimmed by 8 bases and V by 3 bases; bases with no gene match: 7. The CDR3 DNA reads TGTGCCAGCAGCTCTATGGGACAGGGGAGCGGCTACACCTTC. It translates to CASSSMGQGSGYTF. The full variable domain, with the rest looked up from reference TRBV5-6 and TRBJ1-2, is DAGVTQSPTHLIKTRGQQVTLRCSPKSGHDTVSWYQQALGQGPQFIFQYYEEEERQRGNFPDRFSGHQFPNYSSELNVNALLLGDSALYLCASSSMGQGSGYTFGSGTRLTVV.

V usage is TRBV27 and J usage is TRBJ1-1; D is unresolved. The CDR3 totals 13 residues. Between the trimmed V and J ends, which lost 5 bases and 1 base, there was a span of 8 bases. Germline V CDR1 and CDR2: MNHEY, SMNVEV (reference sequence). This CDR3 is CASSPTANTEAFF. The CDR3, as DNA: TGTGCCAGCAGTCCCACAGCGAACACTGAAGCTTTCTTT.